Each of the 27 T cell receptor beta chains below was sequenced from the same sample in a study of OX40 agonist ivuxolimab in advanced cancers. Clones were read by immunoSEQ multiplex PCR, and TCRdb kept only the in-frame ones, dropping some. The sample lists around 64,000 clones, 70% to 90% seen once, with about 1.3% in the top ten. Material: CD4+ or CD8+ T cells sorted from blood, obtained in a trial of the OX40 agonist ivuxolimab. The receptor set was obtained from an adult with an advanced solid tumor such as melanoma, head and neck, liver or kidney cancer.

Here the CDR3 DNA reads TGTGCCAGCAGCGGACGACTAGCGGGAGGCAGGAATGAGCAGTTCTTC. Translated, it gives CASSGRLAGGRNEQFF. The chain has TRBV9 and TRBJ2-1; 13 nucleotides agree with TRBD2. The CDR3 contains 16 residues. Germline values: CDR1 SGDLS, CDR2 YYNGEE. Unmatched junction bases numbered 7, after V lost 3 bases and J lost 7 bases.

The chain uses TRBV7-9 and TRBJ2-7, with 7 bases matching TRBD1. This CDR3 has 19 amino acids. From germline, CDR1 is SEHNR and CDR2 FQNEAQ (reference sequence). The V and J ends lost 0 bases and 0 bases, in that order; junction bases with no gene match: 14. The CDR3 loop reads CASSLAPPGQPSSSYEQYF. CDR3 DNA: TGTGCCAGCAGCTTAGCCCCACCGGGACAGCCCTCGAGCTCCTACGAGCAGTACTTC.

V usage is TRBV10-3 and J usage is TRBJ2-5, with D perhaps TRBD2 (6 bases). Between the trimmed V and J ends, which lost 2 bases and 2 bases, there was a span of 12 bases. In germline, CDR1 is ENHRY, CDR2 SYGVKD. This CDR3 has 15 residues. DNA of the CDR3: TGTGCCATCAGTGAGAAGGGACGGGGGCAAGAGACCCAGTACTTC. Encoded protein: CAISEKGRGQETQYF.

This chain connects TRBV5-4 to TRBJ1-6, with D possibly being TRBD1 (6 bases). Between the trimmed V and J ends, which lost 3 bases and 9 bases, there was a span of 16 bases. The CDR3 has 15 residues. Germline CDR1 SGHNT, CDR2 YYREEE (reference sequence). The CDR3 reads CASSWEGVQGSPLHF. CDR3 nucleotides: TGTGCCAGCAGCTGGGAGGGGGTCCAGGGTTCACCCCTCCACTTT.

CDR3 sequence reads: CASSPTGGASNEKLFF. The CDR3 DNA is TGTGCCAGCTCACCCACAGGGGGCGCGTCTAATGAAAAACTGTTTTTT. This chain uses TRBV18 with TRBJ1-4, with TRBD1 matching over 9 bases. The CDR3 loop spans 16 amino acids. Germline CDR1 KGHSH, CDR2 LQKENI. The trim removed 3 bases at V and 3 bases at J, leaving 5 bases unmatched.

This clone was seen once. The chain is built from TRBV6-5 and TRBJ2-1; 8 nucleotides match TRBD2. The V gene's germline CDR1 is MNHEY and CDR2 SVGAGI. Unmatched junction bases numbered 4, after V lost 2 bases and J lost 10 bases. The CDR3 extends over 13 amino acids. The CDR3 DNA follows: TGTGCCAGCAGTTACCGCCGGGAGGGGGAGCAGTTCTTC. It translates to CASSYRREGEQFF.

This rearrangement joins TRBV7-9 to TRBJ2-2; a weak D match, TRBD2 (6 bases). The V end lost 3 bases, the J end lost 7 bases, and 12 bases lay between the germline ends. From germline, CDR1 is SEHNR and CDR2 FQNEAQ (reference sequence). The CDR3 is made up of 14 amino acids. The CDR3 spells CASSLRGPLGELFF. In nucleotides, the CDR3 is TGTGCCAGCAGCTTGCGGGGACCCCTCGGGGAGCTGTTTTTT.

In DNA, the CDR3 is TGTGCCAGTAGCCGTGAGGGGGCAGACCCAGGGACCCAGTACTTC. Its translation: CASSREGADPGTQYF. The V gene is TRBV19, the J gene TRBJ2-5; TRBD1 aligns across 7 bases. Trimming removed 6 bases from V and 7 bases from J; junction bases left unmatched: 14. Germline CDR1 LNHDA, CDR2 SQIVND (reference sequence). This CDR3 has 15 amino acids. The full variable domain, rest sourced from reference TRBV19 and TRBJ2-5, is DGGITQSPKYLFRKEGQNVTLSCEQNLNHDAMYWYRQDPGQGLRLIYYSQIVNDFQKGDIAEGYSVSREKKESFPLTVTSAQKNPTAFYLCASSREGADPGTQYFGPGTRLLVL.

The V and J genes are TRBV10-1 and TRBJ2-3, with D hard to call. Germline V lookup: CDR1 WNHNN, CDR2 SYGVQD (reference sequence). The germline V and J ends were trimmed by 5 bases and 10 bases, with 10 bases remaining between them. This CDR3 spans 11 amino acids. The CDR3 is CASSRAQSQYF. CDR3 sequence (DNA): TGCGCCAGCAGTCGAGCCCAATCGCAGTATTTT.

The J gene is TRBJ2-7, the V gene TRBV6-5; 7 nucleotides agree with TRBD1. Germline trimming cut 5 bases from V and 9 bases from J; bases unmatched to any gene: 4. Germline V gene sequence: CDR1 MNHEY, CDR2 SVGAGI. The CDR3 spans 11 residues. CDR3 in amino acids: CASSDRVGQYF. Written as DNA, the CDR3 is TGTGCCAGCAGTGACAGGGTCGGGCAGTACTTC.

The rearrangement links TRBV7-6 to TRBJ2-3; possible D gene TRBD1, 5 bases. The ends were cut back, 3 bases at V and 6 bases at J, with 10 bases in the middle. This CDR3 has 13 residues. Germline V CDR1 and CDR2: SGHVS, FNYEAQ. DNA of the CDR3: TGTGCCAGCAGCTTTCAGGGCAGGGATACGCAGTATTTT. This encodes CASSFQGRDTQYF. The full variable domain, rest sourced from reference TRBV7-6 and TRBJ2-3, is GAGVSQSPRYKVTKRGQDVALRCDPISGHVSLYWYRQALGQGPEFLTYFNYEAQQDKSGLPNDRFSAERPEGSISTLTIQRTEQRDSAMYRCASSFQGRDTQYFGPGTRLTVL.

CDR3 amino acids: CATTPGAEAGELFF. CDR3 nucleotides: TGCGCCACCACCCCGGGGGCAGAAGCCGGGGAGCTGTTTTTT. The chain uses TRBV5-1 and TRBJ2-2; D is tentatively TRBD1 or TRBD2 (6 bases each). The germline V and J ends were trimmed by 9 bases and 6 bases, with 18 bases remaining between them. The germline V gene encodes CDR1 SGHRS and CDR2 YFSETQ. This CDR3 comprises 14 residues.

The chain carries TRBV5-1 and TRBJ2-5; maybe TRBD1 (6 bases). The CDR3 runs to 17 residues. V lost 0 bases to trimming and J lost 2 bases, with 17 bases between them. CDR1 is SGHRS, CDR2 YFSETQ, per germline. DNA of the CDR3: TGCGCCAGCAGCTTGGCTGTAGGGGGAATGGGGCAAGAGACCCAGTACTTC. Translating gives CASSLAVGGMGQETQYF.

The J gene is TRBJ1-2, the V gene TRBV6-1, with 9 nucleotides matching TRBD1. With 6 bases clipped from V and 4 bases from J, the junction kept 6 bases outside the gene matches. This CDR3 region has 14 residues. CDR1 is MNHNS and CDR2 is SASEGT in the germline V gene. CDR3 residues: CASSGTGRGYGYTF. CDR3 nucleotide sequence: TGTGCCAGCAGCGGGACAGGGAGGGGCTATGGCTACACCTTC.

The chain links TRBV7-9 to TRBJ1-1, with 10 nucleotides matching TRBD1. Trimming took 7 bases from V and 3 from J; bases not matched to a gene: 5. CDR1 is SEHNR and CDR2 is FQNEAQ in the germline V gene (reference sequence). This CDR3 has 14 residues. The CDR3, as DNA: TGTGCCAGCACCCGGACAGGGGGAGACACTGAAGCTTTCTTT. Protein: CASTRTGGDTEAFF.

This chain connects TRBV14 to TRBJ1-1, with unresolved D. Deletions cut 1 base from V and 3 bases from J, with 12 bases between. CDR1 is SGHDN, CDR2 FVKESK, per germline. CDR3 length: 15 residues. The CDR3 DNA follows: TGTGCCAGCAGCCAAGGGAATCCTCGGGACACTGAAGCTTTCTTT. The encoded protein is CASSQGNPRDTEAFF.

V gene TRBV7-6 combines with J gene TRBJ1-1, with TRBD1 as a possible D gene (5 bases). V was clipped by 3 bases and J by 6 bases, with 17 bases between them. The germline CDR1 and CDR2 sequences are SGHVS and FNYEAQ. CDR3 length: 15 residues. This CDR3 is CASSLIDSSGAEAFF. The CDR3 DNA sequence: TGTGCCAGCAGCTTGATCGACAGTTCCGGCGCTGAAGCTTTCTTT.

The CDR3 sequence: CASSDSRRGNEKLFF. CDR3 bases: TGTGCCAGTAGTGATAGCCGACGAGGTAATGAAAAACTGTTTTTT. The chain links TRBV19 to TRBJ1-4; D call uncertain. Germline loops: CDR1 LNHDA, CDR2 SQIVND (reference sequence). CDR3 length: 15 residues. Trimming pared 5 bases from V and 4 bases from J, leaving 14 bases between.

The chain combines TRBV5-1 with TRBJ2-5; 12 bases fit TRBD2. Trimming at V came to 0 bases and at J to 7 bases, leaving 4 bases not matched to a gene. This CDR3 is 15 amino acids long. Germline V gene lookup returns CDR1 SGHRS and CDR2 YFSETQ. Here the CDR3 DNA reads TGCGCCAGCAGCTTGGCCCTAGCGGGGGGGCGGACCCAGTACTTC. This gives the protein CASSLALAGGRTQYF.

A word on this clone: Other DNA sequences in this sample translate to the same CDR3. The CDR3 DNA reads as TGCGCCAGCAGCTTGGGTGGCGGGAGCTACAATGAGCAGTTCTTC. Residues: CASSLGGGSYNEQFF. The rearrangement uses TRBV5-1 and TRBJ2-1, with 7 bases identical to TRBD2. V shed 0 bases, J shed 3 bases, and the junction held 3 bases outside the gene matches. The CDR3 runs 15 residues. Germline V gene data show CDR1 as SGHRS and CDR2 as YFSETQ.

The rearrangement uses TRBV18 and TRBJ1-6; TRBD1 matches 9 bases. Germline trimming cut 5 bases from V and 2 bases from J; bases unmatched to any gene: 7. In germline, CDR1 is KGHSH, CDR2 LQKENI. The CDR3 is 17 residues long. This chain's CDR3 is CASSAARTGAYNSPLHF. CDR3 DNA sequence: TGTGCCAGCTCAGCGGCCCGGACAGGGGCCTATAATTCACCCCTCCACTTT.

CDR3 loop: CASSPQGRETQYF. In nucleotides, the CDR3 is TGTGCCAGCAGCCCACAGGGTCGAGAGACCCAGTACTTC. V is TRBV11-2 and J is TRBJ2-5; tentatively, D is TRBD1 (6 bases). The length of the CDR3 is 13 residues. CDR1 is SGHAT and CDR2 is FQNNGV in the germline V gene. Trimming removed 5 bases from V and 4 bases from J, with 11 bases in between. The entire variable domain, with the rest obtained from reference TRBV11-2 and TRBJ2-5, is as follows: EAGVAQSPRYKIIEKRQSVAFWCNPISGHATLYWYQQILGQGPKLLIQFQNNGVVDDSQLPKDRFSAERLKGVDSTLKIQPAKLEDSAVYLCASSPQGRETQYFGPGTRLLVL.

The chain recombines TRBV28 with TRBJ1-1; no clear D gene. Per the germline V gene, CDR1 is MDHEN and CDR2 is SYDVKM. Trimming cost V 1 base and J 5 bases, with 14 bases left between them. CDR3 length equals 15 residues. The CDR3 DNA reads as TGTGCCAGCAGTTTATTCTTCGGGGTACGAACTGAAGCTTTCTTT. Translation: CASSLFFGVRTEAFF.

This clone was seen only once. Here the CDR3 reads CASVSRLYGYTF. CDR3 DNA: TGTGCCAGCGTGAGCAGACTCTATGGCTACACCTTC. This chain links TRBV6-5 with TRBJ1-2; the D is unclear. This CDR3 contains 12 residues. With 8 bases removed from V and 4 bases from J, the gap between germline ends came to 11 bases. Per the germline V gene, CDR1 is MNHEY and CDR2 is SVGAGI.

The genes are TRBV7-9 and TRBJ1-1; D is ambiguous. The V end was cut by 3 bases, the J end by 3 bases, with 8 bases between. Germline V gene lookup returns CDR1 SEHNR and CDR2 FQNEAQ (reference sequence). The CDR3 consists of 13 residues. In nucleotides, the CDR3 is TGTGCCAGCAGCTTTAGTGGGGACACTGAAGCTTTCTTT. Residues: CASSFSGDTEAFF.

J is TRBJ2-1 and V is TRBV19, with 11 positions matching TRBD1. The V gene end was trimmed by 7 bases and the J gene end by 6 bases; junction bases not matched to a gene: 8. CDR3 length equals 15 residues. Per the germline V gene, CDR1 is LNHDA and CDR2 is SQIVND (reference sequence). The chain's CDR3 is CASNWDRGWFNEQFF. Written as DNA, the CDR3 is TGTGCCAGTAACTGGGACAGGGGGTGGTTCAATGAGCAGTTCTTC.

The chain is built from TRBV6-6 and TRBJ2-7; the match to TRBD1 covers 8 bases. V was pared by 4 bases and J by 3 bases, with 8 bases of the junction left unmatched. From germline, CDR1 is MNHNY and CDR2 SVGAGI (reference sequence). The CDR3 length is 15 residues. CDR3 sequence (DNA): TGTGCCAGCAGTTTACGACAGGGGAATTACTACGAGCAGTACTTC. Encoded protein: CASSLRQGNYYEQYF.